This TCR beta chain was profiled in a study of blood T cell repertoires in COVID-19 (dated by TCRdb to 2020 to 2022). Looking at the study overall: Collaborator samples came from the United States, Italy and Spain and covered acute and convalescent phases of COVID-19. The prospective study material was composed of cDNA or gDNA derived from T cells, B-cell-depleted T cells, or PBMCs. Deeply sampled blood TCRbeta repertoires from subjects exposed to, actively infected with, or recovered from COVID-19 were included in the dataset. The repertoires were released in a freely available public database intended as a resource for research on the immune response to SARS-CoV-2. The samples were drawn from the first 160 participants of the ongoing ImmuneRACE study and from 1,254 subjects provided by 6 global collaborators. A de-identified subject ID, COVID-19 status, age in years and sex were almost always included in the sample metadata. Where available, HLA class I and class II types were taken from metadata supplied by the sample provider and were not determined by assay-based typing.

Reading from cysteine to phenylalanine, the CDR3 counts 16 amino acids. Just CDR3 DNA is preserved here, 48 bases in frame from base 1. CDR1 MNHEY and CDR2 SVGAGI are derived from the germline V gene. V was cut back by 2 bases and J by 1 base, leaving a gap of 14 bases between them. Details on this clone: It lacks a known antigen. No base quality values were provided; no much bigger clone lies one nucleotide off.

The collaborating institutions used their own protocols to collect whole blood in K2EDTA tubes. For TCRbeta analysis, collaborators shipped samples in one of three forms: frozen whole blood, isolated PBMCs, or DNA extracted from either of those sample types. Overall study results and their limits: Clinical and demographic metadata were provided uncurated, with the amount varying by source and participant.

TCRbeta CDR3 regions were amplified from genomic DNA using the immunoSEQ Assay, a bias-controlled multiplex PCR. In the authors' own workflow: Within the assay, amplification of reference gene primers was used to estimate how many nucleated cells each sample contained. To quantify the absolute abundance of each unique TCRbeta CDR3 rearrangement, sequence reads were collapsed and filtered. For each sample, productive Simpson clonality was calculated as the square root of Simpson's diversity index across productive rearrangements. The clones in this table, taken by TCRdb from immuneACCESS, are in-frame only. Not every clone is retained; where verified, under half of the shortfall comes from an unresolved V gene, and the cause of the rest is unknown. For V, J and clone size, that table is used; D and trimming come from the DNA. For this sample the table gives about 230,000 clones, of which approximately 85% were detected only once. The top ten constitute more than 0.75% of the sample.

Sequencing used peripheral blood. This receptor was identified in a man aged 35 to 55 with acute or convalescent COVID-19. This chain joins TRBV6-5 to TRBJ1-1, with an unclear D gene assignment. CDR3 loop: CASSYHILTGNTEAFF. The DNA is TGTGCCAGCAGTTACCACATCCTAACGGGGAACACTGAAGCTTTCTTT.